The 32 T cell receptor beta chains given below trace back to one sample, sequenced in a study of radiation and T cells in renal cell carcinoma. Time point meaning: blood 4 weeks post-SBRT, at nephrectomy. Treatment defined: 15 Gy SBRT to primary tumor, nephrectomy 4 weeks later. Some clones are missing from TCRdb's copy, which holds only in-frame ones; the method was immunoSEQ multiplex PCR. The sample shows 60,000 or so clones, over 65% of them seen only once. This specimen was blood, taken from a patient whose treatment included radiotherapy and nephrectomy. These receptors were taken from a man between 60 and 75 years old with renal cell carcinoma.

The count of this clone is one. This chain links TRBV7-9 with TRBJ2-2; 11 nucleotides match TRBD2. Looked up from germline, CDR1 is SEHNR and CDR2 is FQNEAQ (reference sequence). Losses at the gene ends were 5 bases for V and 6 bases for J; bases not matched to a gene: 5. CDR3 length: 15 amino acids. Here the CDR3 DNA reads TGTGCCAGCAGCAACCCGGGACTAGCGGCCGGGGAGCTGTTTTTT. Translated: CASSNPGLAAGELFF.

This chain connects TRBV14 to TRBJ2-1; no reliable D call. Trimming stripped 4 bases from V and 2 bases from J, with 18 bases between. This CDR3 contains 17 residues. Germline V lookup: CDR1 SGHDN, CDR2 FVKESK. CDR3 sequence (DNA): TGTGCCAGCAGCCCGCCAGTAGGGCGGCCAACCTACAATGAGCAGTTCTTC. Its translation: CASSPPVGRPTYNEQFF.

This clone was detected a few times. This chain uses TRBV27 with TRBJ2-5, with D maybe TRBD1 (5 bases). The CDR3 is 13 residues long. The V and J ends lost 4 bases and 3 bases respectively, with 9 bases between them. The V gene's germline CDR1 is MNHEY and CDR2 SMNVEV (reference sequence). CDR3 nucleotides: TGTGCCAGCAGTTCAGGGATGGAAGAGACCCAGTACTTC. Residues: CASSSGMEETQYF.

V usage is TRBV9 and J usage is TRBJ2-1; no reliable D call. The germline V and J ends were trimmed by 1 base and 0 bases, with 11 bases remaining between them. Germline values: CDR1 SGDLS, CDR2 YYNGEE. The CDR3 loop spans 16 amino acids. The CDR3 is CASSVFALSSYNEQFF. CDR3 in DNA: TGTGCCAGCAGCGTATTCGCTCTGAGCTCCTACAATGAGCAGTTCTTC.

The chain carries TRBV6-1 and TRBJ1-1; D not resolved. Germline lookup yields CDR1 MNHNS and CDR2 SASEGT. The ends were cut back, 6 bases at V and 3 bases at J, with 5 bases in the middle. The CDR3 consists of 11 residues. CDR3 residues: CASSRHTEAFF. CDR3 bases: TGTGCCAGCAGCAGACACACTGAAGCTTTCTTT.

This chain links TRBV18 with TRBJ2-5; D unclear. The CDR3 runs 13 residues. V shed 3 bases and J shed 5 bases, with 10 bases lying between them. Per the germline V gene, CDR1 is KGHSH and CDR2 is LQKENI. The CDR3 DNA sequence: TGTGCCAGCTCACCCGCGCTATCGGAGACCCAGTACTTC. It specifies CASSPALSETQYF.

This chain connects TRBV19 to TRBJ1-1, with a possible D match to TRBD1 (5 bases). The CDR3 is 14 amino acids. V gave up 1 base and J gave up 5 bases, with 11 bases separating them. Germline V gives CDR1 LNHDA, CDR2 SQIVND (reference sequence). The CDR3 spells CASSIAGEGTEAFF. The CDR3 DNA sequence: TGTGCCAGTAGTATAGCTGGGGAGGGGACTGAAGCTTTCTTT.

A single count supports this clone. The V call is TRBV18, the J call TRBJ2-6, with 7 positions matching TRBD1. The germline V gene has CDR1 KGHSH and CDR2 LQKENI. V gave up 2 bases and J gave up 2 bases; unmatched junction bases: 3. The CDR3 has 16 amino acids. The CDR3 sequence is CASSPRTGAGANVLTF. In nucleotides, the CDR3 is TGTGCCAGCTCACCAAGGACAGGTGCTGGGGCCAACGTCCTGACTTTC.

V and J are TRBV11-3 and TRBJ2-3; no reliable D call. Germline lookup yields CDR1 SGHNT and CDR2 YENEEA. The length of the CDR3 is 15 residues. V was cut by 3 bases and J by 4 bases, with 14 bases left in between. The CDR3 DNA is TGTGCCAGCAGCTTCGCTGCAGGCGGAGCAGATACGCAGTATTTT. Its translation: CASSFAAGGADTQYF.

The table lists this clone with a count of one. This chain links TRBV11-2 with TRBJ2-7; perhaps D is TRBD1 or TRBD2 (6 bases each). The CDR3 is 12 amino acids. Trimming pared 3 bases from V and 11 bases from J, leaving 14 bases between. Per the germline V gene, CDR1 is SGHAT and CDR2 is FQNNGV. This chain's CDR3 is CASSFGGPAKYV. The CDR3 nucleotides read TGTGCCAGCAGCTTCGGGGGCCCAGCGAAGTACGTC.

This clone has just one count. V and J are TRBV9 and TRBJ2-5, with D perhaps TRBD1 or TRBD2 (6 bases each). The CDR3 sequence is 16 residues long. Trimming removed 4 bases from V and 5 bases from J, with 21 bases in between. CDR1 is SGDLS, CDR2 YYNGEE, per germline. The CDR3 spells CASSPRGGQTKETQYF. The DNA of the CDR3 is TGTGCCAGCAGCCCCCGAGGGGGGCAAACAAAGGAGACCCAGTACTTC.

This clone was seen a handful of times. V gene TRBV11-2 combines with J gene TRBJ1-1; no clear D gene. The CDR3 has 15 amino acids. Looked up from germline, CDR1 is SGHAT and CDR2 is FQNNGV. Trimming shortened V by 2 bases and J by 0 bases, and 10 bases separated the two germline ends. The CDR3 DNA reads as TGTGCCAGCAGCTTATCGGGCACAATGAACACTGAAGCTTTCTTT. Translation gives CASSLSGTMNTEAFF.

The V gene is TRBV7-9, the J gene TRBJ1-2; no definite D call. CDR3 length: 16 residues. CDR1 is SEHNR and CDR2 is FQNEAQ in the germline V gene (reference sequence). V was clipped by 3 bases and J by 2 bases, with 16 bases between them. The DNA of the CDR3 is TGTGCCAGCAGCTTGTTCCCCGGGGAAGTGAACTATGGCTACACCTTC. This translates into CASSLFPGEVNYGYTF.

This chain uses TRBV15 with TRBJ2-7, with 9 positions matching TRBD2. J gave up 2 bases and V 4 bases, and 3 bases lay outside the gene matches. The CDR3 totals 14 residues. Germline V CDR1 and CDR2: LNHNV, YYDKDF (reference sequence). CDR3 region: CATSKGLATYEQYF. CDR3 coding DNA: TGTGCCACCAGCAAGGGACTAGCAACCTACGAGCAGTACTTC. The full variable domain, completed using reference TRBV15 and TRBJ2-7, is DAMVIQNPRYQVTQFGKPVTLSCSQTLNHNVMYWYQQKSSQAPKLLFHYYDKDFNNEADTPDNFQSRRPNTSFCFLDIRSPGLGDTAMYLCATSKGLATYEQYFGPGTRLTVT.

The rearrangement links TRBV18 to TRBJ1-1; possible D gene TRBD1, 5 bases. Trimming cost V 1 base and J 7 bases, with 7 bases left between them. CDR1 is KGHSH and CDR2 is LQKENI in the germline V gene. The CDR3 length is 12 residues. This CDR3 reads CASSPRQGEAFF. In DNA, the CDR3 is TGTGCCAGCTCACCACGGCAGGGTGAAGCTTTCTTT. The variable domain in full, completed from reference TRBV18 and TRBJ1-1, reads NAGVMQNPRHLVRRRGQEARLRCSPMKGHSHVYWYRQLPEEGLKFMVYLQKENIIDESGMPKERFSAEFPKEGPSILRIQQVVRGDSAAYFCASSPRQGEAFFGQGTRLTVV.

The chain employs TRBV5-4 and TRBJ2-3; 15 nucleotides match TRBD2. The germline CDR1 and CDR2 sequences are SGHNT and YYREEE (reference sequence). Trimming cost V 5 bases and J 3 bases; bases outside gene matches: 10. The CDR3 extends over 18 amino acids. DNA for the CDR3: TGTGCCAGCAGGGACGGACTAGCGGGGGGGGGTCGGACAGATACGCAGTATTTT. Translation gives CASRDGLAGGGRTDTQYF.

The gene calls are TRBV7-2 and TRBJ2-7, with a tentative D call TRBD2 (6 bases). The CDR3 totals 16 residues. Germline lookup yields CDR1 SGHTA and CDR2 FQGNSA. V was cut by 4 bases and J by 4 bases, with 20 bases left in between. CDR3 DNA: TGTGCCAGCAGCTCCCCCGGGAGCCCGTTCCTGTACGAGCAGTACTTC. Encoded protein: CASSSPGSPFLYEQYF.

The rearrangement links TRBV10-1 to TRBJ2-3; the D is unclear. V shed 3 bases and J shed 1 base, with 14 bases lying between them. Germline V gene sequence: CDR1 WNHNN, CDR2 SYGVQD (reference sequence). CDR3 size: 16 residues. DNA of the CDR3: TGCGCCAGCAGTGATATTCGGGCGTACGGCACAGATACGCAGTATTTT. The encoded protein is CASSDIRAYGTDTQYF.

The rearrangement uses TRBV7-9 and TRBJ2-1; D tentatively reads TRBD1 or TRBD2 (6 bases each). Germline values: CDR1 SEHNR, CDR2 FQNEAQ (reference sequence). The germline V and J ends were trimmed by 7 bases and 5 bases, with 12 bases remaining between them. This CDR3 comprises 13 residues. The CDR3 spells CASNRGGNNEQFF. The CDR3 coding sequence is TGTGCCAGCAACCGAGGGGGGAACAATGAGCAGTTCTTC. The full variable domain, rest sourced from reference TRBV7-9 and TRBJ2-1, is DTGVSQNPRHKITKRGQNVTFRCDPISEHNRLYWYRQTLGQGPEFLTYFQNEAQLEKSRLLSDRFSAERPKGSFSTLEIQRTEQGDSAMYLCASNRGGNNEQFFGPGTRLTVL.

This clone has just a few counts. The V call is TRBV11-2, the J call TRBJ2-7; D tentatively reads TRBD1 or TRBD2 (5 bases each). From germline, CDR1 is SGHAT and CDR2 FQNNGV. This CDR3 spans 15 amino acids. Between the trimmed V and J ends, which lost 2 bases and 7 bases, there was a span of 18 bases. In DNA form, the CDR3 reads TGTGCCAGCAGCTTATTTAGAGGGGTAGGTGGTGAGCAGTACTTC. This gives the protein CASSLFRGVGGEQYF.

This sequence joins TRBV7-7 and TRBJ2-5; weak D call: TRBD2 (6 bases). V dropped 5 bases and J dropped 4 bases, with 17 bases sitting between them. There are 15 residues in the CDR3. Germline loops: CDR1 SSHAT, CDR2 FNYEAQ (reference sequence). CDR3 sequence (DNA): TGTGCCAGCAGCATGGGACTGGAGGTAGGAGAGACCCAGTACTTC. This encodes CASSMGLEVGETQYF.

V gene TRBV9 combines with J gene TRBJ2-7; no reliable D call. The V end lost 1 base, the J end lost 3 bases, and 14 bases lay between the germline ends. The germline V gene encodes CDR1 SGDLS and CDR2 YYNGEE. The length of the CDR3 is 15 residues. CDR3 region: CASSVSFGHDYEQYF. The CDR3, as DNA: TGTGCCAGCAGCGTATCTTTCGGCCACGACTACGAGCAGTACTTC.

The chain is built from TRBV7-9 and TRBJ2-1, with 10 bases fitting TRBD2. The CDR3 is made up of 14 amino acids. J lost 5 bases, V lost 2 bases, and 0 bases had no gene match. CDR1 and CDR2 from the germline V gene are SEHNR and FQNEAQ (reference sequence). This CDR3 is CASSLTSGNNEQFF. DNA of the CDR3: TGTGCCAGCAGCTTAACTAGCGGGAACAATGAGCAGTTCTTC.

This chain joins TRBV5-1 and TRBJ2-1, with D unclear. Trimming removed 1 base from V and 7 bases from J, with 15 bases in between. CDR1 is SGHRS, CDR2 YFSETQ, per germline. The CDR3 covers 15 residues. CDR3 in amino acids: CASSLIGHEVNEQFF. CDR3 nucleotide sequence: TGCGCCAGCAGCTTGATAGGCCACGAGGTGAATGAGCAGTTCTTC.

The chain uses TRBV19 and TRBJ2-1, with a tentative D call TRBD2 (5 bases). Trimming took off 6 bases at V and 11 bases at J, with 11 bases between the two ends. The CDR3 spans 11 residues. The V gene's germline CDR1 is LNHDA and CDR2 SQIVND (reference sequence). For the CDR3, the DNA is TGTGCCAGTAGAGAGGGAGAAAAGCAGTTCTTC. It encodes CASREGEKQFF.

This chain connects TRBV13 to TRBJ2-5; 10 bases are shared with TRBD1. CDR3 length: 15 residues. Trimming cost V 3 bases and J 3 bases; bases outside gene matches: 4. Germline V gene sequence: CDR1 PRHDT, CDR2 FYEKMQ (reference sequence). CDR3 sequence reads: CASSFIGTGEETQYF. CDR3 sequence (DNA): TGTGCCAGCAGCTTCATTGGGACAGGGGAAGAGACCCAGTACTTC. The full variable domain, rest sourced from reference TRBV13 and TRBJ2-5, is AAGVIQSPRHLIKEKRETATLKCYPIPRHDTVYWYQQGPGQDPQFLISFYEKMQSDKGSIPDRFSAQQFSDYHSELNMSSLELGDSALYFCASSFIGTGEETQYFGPGTRLLVL.

This clone was seen only a few times. The V gene is TRBV10-1, the J gene TRBJ2-2; 8 bases agree with TRBD1. J was trimmed by 6 bases and V by 4 bases; bases with no gene match: 22. The CDR3 is 20 residues long. Germline V gene sequence: CDR1 WNHNN, CDR2 SYGVQD (reference sequence). CDR3 coding DNA: TGCGCCAGCAGTGGTGGGCAGGGGGCCGCCGAGAGTCCTAAAGCCGGGGAGCTGTTTTTT. Amino acids: CASSGGQGAAESPKAGELFF.

This clone was observed a few times. A junction end diverges from the germline sequence, so it may reflect a read error. The gene calls are TRBV5-1 and TRBJ2-6; weak D call: TRBD1 (6 bases). This CDR3 is 15 amino acids long. Per the germline V gene, CDR1 is SGHRS and CDR2 is YFSETQ. DNA of the CDR3: TGCGCCAGCAGCTCCCCCGAGGGGGTAGCCAGCGTCCTGACTTTC. Translated: CASSSPEGVASVLTF.

V and J are TRBV5-6 and TRBJ1-2; D is ambiguous. V shed 4 bases and J shed 3 bases, with 10 bases lying between them. Germline V gene data show CDR1 as SGHDT and CDR2 as YYEEEE. The CDR3 has 13 amino acids. CDR3 in amino acids: CASSVGSYYGYTF. For the CDR3, the DNA is TGTGCCAGCAGCGTAGGGAGTTACTATGGCTACACCTTC.

This chain connects TRBV9 to TRBJ1-5; a possible D gene is TRBD1 (6 bases). The germline V and J ends were trimmed by 3 bases and 9 bases, with 13 bases remaining between them. CDR1 is SGDLS and CDR2 is YYNGEE in the germline V gene. The CDR3 has 13 amino acids. CDR3 region: CASSAGADGPQHF. CDR3 in DNA: TGTGCCAGCAGCGCAGGGGCTGATGGGCCCCAGCATTTT.

The chain carries TRBV2 and TRBJ1-2; 10 bases align to TRBD1. The CDR3 contains 15 residues. The junction had 6 bases not matched to a gene; V was cut back by 5 bases and J by 3 bases. Germline V gene sequence: CDR1 SNHLY, CDR2 FYNNEI. This CDR3 reads CASSLTGTGDYGYTF. The CDR3, as DNA: TGTGCCAGCAGTTTAACCGGGACAGGGGACTATGGCTACACCTTC.

This rearrangement joins TRBV11-3 to TRBJ2-7, with D possibly TRBD1 on 5 matching bases. In germline, CDR1 is SGHNT, CDR2 YENEEA. The CDR3 sequence is 15 residues long. With 2 bases removed from V and 2 bases from J, the gap between germline ends came to 13 bases. This CDR3 is CASSLSGQATYEQYF. The DNA for the CDR3 is TGTGCCAGCAGCTTATCAGGGCAGGCAACCTACGAGCAGTACTTC.